This T cell receptor beta chain was documented in a study of control samples from healthy donors and cancer patients. This CDR3 is built from 14 residues. The germline V gene has CDR1 SGHRS and CDR2 YFSETQ. V was pared by 3 bases and J by 7 bases, with 6 bases of the junction left unmatched. The assay was immunoSEQ multiplex PCR, and TCRdb's table has in-frame clones only and misses some. The data contain 150,000 to 200,000 clones, more than 90% of them seen just once; the ten biggest clones take up around 1.5%. This sequence joins TRBV5-1 and TRBJ1-3; 8 bases are shared with TRBD1. Sequences were obtained from blood. The receptor comes from a man under 40 in good health. The CDR3 here is CASSWAGGRNTIYF. CDR3 sequence (DNA): TGCGCCAGCAGCTGGGCAGGGGGCCGGAACACCATATATTTT.